The 26 T cell receptor beta chains given below trace back to one sample, sequenced in a study of PD-L1 blockade in urothelial cancer. Regarding time point: peripheral blood 6 weeks after treatment start. The repertoire was sequenced with immunoSEQ multiplex PCR; TCRdb's copy has only in-frame clones and lacks some. The table lists over 100,000 clones, approximately 90% of them singletons, with 3% to 4% in the top ten. The starting material was PBMCs, obtained around atezolizumab (anti-PD-L1) treatment. These receptors all stem from a man between 60 and 75 years old with urothelial cancer.

The gene calls are TRBV29-1 and TRBJ2-5; 12 bases fit TRBD2. The V gene's germline CDR1 is SQVTM and CDR2 ANQGSEA. This CDR3 is built from 14 residues. The trim removed 4 bases at V and 5 bases at J, leaving 5 bases unmatched. CDR3 amino acids: CSVAPSGRAETQYF. The DNA of the CDR3 is TGCAGCGTTGCCCCTAGCGGGAGGGCCGAGACCCAGTACTTC.

The rearrangement uses TRBV6-1 and TRBJ2-4; D may be TRBD1 (5 bases). This CDR3 has 16 residues. Trimming shortened V by 4 bases and J by 2 bases, and 15 bases separated the two germline ends. CDR1 is MNHNS, CDR2 SASEGT, per germline. Here the CDR3 reads CASSVGRAYTKNIQYF. CDR3 DNA: TGTGCCAGCAGTGTTGGCAGGGCCTATACCAAAAACATTCAGTACTTC.

This clone has only one observation. The chain is built from TRBV28 and TRBJ1-2, with D maybe TRBD1 (5 bases). The germline V and J ends were trimmed by 3 bases and 2 bases, with 7 bases remaining between them. Germline CDR1 MDHEN, CDR2 SYDVKM. The CDR3 covers 13 residues. CDR3 region: CASSLAGNYGYTF. As DNA, the CDR3 is TGTGCCAGCAGTTTGGCAGGGAACTATGGCTACACCTTC.

The rearrangement links TRBV10-3 to TRBJ1-5; TRBD1 might be the D (5 bases). The CDR3 consists of 12 residues. CDR1 ENHRY and CDR2 SYGVKD come from the germline V gene. V was shortened by 10 bases and J by 4 bases, with 11 bases between the two germline ends. CDR3 sequence reads: CASGALNQPQHF. The DNA for the CDR3 is TGTGCCAGCGGGGCACTTAATCAGCCCCAGCATTTT.

This clone showed up just once. This rearrangement joins TRBV5-4 to TRBJ1-5; 8 positions agree with TRBD1. Per germline, CDR1 SGHNT and CDR2 YYREEE (reference sequence). The CDR3 contains 19 residues. J gave up 3 bases and V 7 bases, and 21 bases lay outside the gene matches. CDR3 nucleotide sequence: TGTGCCAGCGCACTTGGGGTCTTCGGGGCAGGGGGCCTCAATCAGCCCCAGCATTTT. Protein product: CASALGVFGAGGLNQPQHF.

The chain joins TRBV7-2 to TRBJ2-5; tentative D call: TRBD1 (5 bases). Germline loops: CDR1 SGHTA, CDR2 FQGNSA. The V end was cut by 5 bases, the J end by 1 base, with 17 bases between. The CDR3 extends over 16 amino acids. CDR3 bases: TGTGCCAGCAGCCCCGCTAGGGGTAACACCCAAGAGACCCAGTACTTC. This encodes CASSPARGNTQETQYF.

The chain couples TRBV29-1 to TRBJ2-3; 12 nucleotides match TRBD2. Germline CDR1 reads SQVTM; CDR2 reads ANQGSEA. CDR3 length equals 16 residues. Losses at the gene ends were 6 bases for V and 2 bases for J; bases not matched to a gene: 9. CDR3 loop: CSVAATSGGTTDTQYF. The CDR3 nucleotides are TGCAGCGTAGCCGCGACTAGCGGGGGTACCACAGATACGCAGTATTTT.

This chain links TRBV18 with TRBJ2-7; 12 bases are shared with TRBD1. CDR1 is KGHSH, CDR2 LQKENI, per germline. The ends lost 2 bases at V and 5 bases at J; junction bases unmatched: 4. The CDR3 has 15 residues. The DNA of the CDR3 is TGTGCCAGCTCACCAAGCGGGACAGGGGGCAACGAGCAGTACTTC. As protein: CASSPSGTGGNEQYF.

The CDR3 bases are TGTGCCAGCAGCTTAACGACTACTAGCGGGTCTTACAATGAGCAGTTCTTC. It codes for CASSLTTTSGSYNEQFF. The V call is TRBV7-2, the J call TRBJ2-1; 9 nucleotides match TRBD2. CDR3 size: 17 residues. V shed 2 bases, J shed 4 bases, and the junction held 9 bases outside the gene matches. Germline CDR1 reads SGHTA; CDR2 reads FQGNSA.

This clone has only one observation. This chain links TRBV7-9 with TRBJ2-1; D gene uncertain. The CDR3 sequence is 12 residues long. Germline CDR1 is SEHNR and CDR2 is FQNEAQ (reference sequence). Deletions cut 2 bases from V and 9 bases from J, with 8 bases between. Here the CDR3 DNA reads TGTGCCAGCAGCTTAACGAGGAGTGAGCAGTTCTTC. Residues: CASSLTRSEQFF. The full variable domain, rest sourced from reference TRBV7-9 and TRBJ2-1, is DTGVSQNPRHKITKRGQNVTFRCDPISEHNRLYWYRQTLGQGPEFLTYFQNEAQLEKSRLLSDRFSAERPKGSFSTLEIQRTEQGDSAMYLCASSLTRSEQFFGPGTRLTVL.

The chain combines TRBV7-3 with TRBJ1-1; D remains unclear. CDR3 length equals 16 residues. CDR1 is SGHTA and CDR2 is FQGTGA in the germline V gene. Trimming took 9 bases from V and 1 from J, leaving 21 bases between them. CDR3 sequence (DNA): TGTGCCAGTTATGGGCCCCCAGAATCACGGAACACTGAAGCTTTCTTT. This sequence encodes CASYGPPESRNTEAFF. Using reference TRBV7-3 and TRBJ1-1 for the parts outside the CDR3, the full variable domain is GAGVSQTPSNKVTEKGKYVELRCDPISGHTALYWYRQSLGQGPEFLIYFQGTGAADDSGLPNDRFFAVRPEGSVSTLKIQRTERGDSAVYLCASYGPPESRNTEAFFGQGTRLTVV.

The rearrangement links TRBV7-8 to TRBJ2-2, with unresolved D. The V gene lost 3 bases and the J gene lost 5 bases, with 13 bases spanning the gap. Per the germline V gene, CDR1 is SGHVS and CDR2 is FQNEAQ. There are 15 residues in the CDR3. The CDR3 spells CASSLYSTETGELFF. The CDR3 DNA reads TGTGCCAGCAGCTTGTATAGTACCGAGACCGGGGAGCTGTTTTTT.

This clone showed up just once. The rearrangement uses TRBV5-1 and TRBJ1-2, with TRBD1 identical over 8 bases. Trimming at V came to 0 bases and at J to 0 bases, leaving 10 bases not matched to a gene. The germline V gene has CDR1 SGHRS and CDR2 YFSETQ. The CDR3 spans 18 residues. The CDR3 coding sequence is TGCGCCAGCAGCTTGGCGGCTGGACAGGGATATACTAACTATGGCTACACCTTC. It yields the protein CASSLAAGQGYTNYGYTF.

The chain recombines TRBV5-1 with TRBJ2-7; the match to TRBD1 covers 7 bases. The J segment lost 7 bases and the V segment lost 0 bases, leaving 7 bases of the junction unmatched. Germline CDR1 is SGHRS and CDR2 is YFSETQ. The length of the CDR3 is 14 residues. The CDR3 DNA follows: TGCGCCAGCAGCTTGGAGGCCAGGGGGTTTGAGCAGTACTTC. The encoded protein is CASSLEARGFEQYF.

The V call is TRBV4-2, the J call TRBJ2-3; 8 bases line up with TRBD2. CDR1 LGHNA and CDR2 YNFKEQ come from the germline V gene. This CDR3 is 17 amino acids long. Unmatched junction bases numbered 8, after V lost 0 bases and J lost 3 bases. CDR3: CASSQDELSGKTDTQYF. The CDR3 nucleotides read TGTGCCAGCAGCCAAGATGAGCTTAGCGGGAAAACAGATACGCAGTATTTT.

The J gene is TRBJ2-5, the V gene TRBV11-3, with 8 bases identical to TRBD2. V was clipped by 0 bases and J by 5 bases; unmatched bases: 14. This CDR3 contains 18 residues. Germline-derived CDR1 and CDR2 are SGHNT and YENEEA. CDR3: CASSLDLWTSSVKETQYF. CDR3 DNA: TGTGCCAGCAGCTTAGATCTGTGGACTAGCTCGGTCAAGGAGACCCAGTACTTC.

The V and J genes are TRBV11-2 and TRBJ2-7; maybe TRBD1 (5 bases). Germline lookup yields CDR1 SGHAT and CDR2 FQNNGV. This CDR3 is built from 13 residues. V lost 4 bases and J lost 2, with 9 bases in between. The CDR3 loop reads CASSSRVPYEQYF. CDR3 in DNA: TGTGCCAGCAGCTCCAGGGTACCCTACGAGCAGTACTTC.

About this clone: Within the sample, other DNA sequences also encode this same CDR3. J is TRBJ2-5 and V is TRBV5-1; D may be TRBD2 (7 bases). The CDR3 sequence is 17 residues long. Germline lookup yields CDR1 SGHRS and CDR2 YFSETQ. The V end was cut by 3 bases, the J end by 1 base, with 19 bases between. DNA of the CDR3: TGCGCCAGCAGCTGGGGGCGGGGGACCGGGAGCCAAGAGACCCAGTACTTC. Its translation: CASSWGRGTGSQETQYF.

The chain links TRBV9 to TRBJ2-7, with TRBD1 as a possible D gene (6 bases). The V end lost 0 bases, the J end lost 9 bases, and 19 bases lay between the germline ends. This CDR3 has 15 amino acids. Per germline, CDR1 SGDLS and CDR2 YYNGEE. CDR3 nucleotides: TGTGCCAGCAGCGTAGGCAGGGACACGCAAAGTGGGCAGTACTTC. This translates into CASSVGRDTQSGQYF.

The rearrangement uses TRBV7-2 and TRBJ2-3, with 7 bases aligning to TRBD2. V was pared by 3 bases and J by 1 base, with 7 bases of the junction left unmatched. Germline V lookup: CDR1 SGHTA, CDR2 FQGNSA. The CDR3 has 16 amino acids. The CDR3 here is CASSFGGGDGTDTQYF. CDR3 nucleotide sequence: TGTGCCAGCAGCTTCGGCGGGGGTGATGGCACAGATACGCAGTATTTT. The entire variable domain, with the rest obtained from reference TRBV7-2 and TRBJ2-3, is as follows: GAGVSQSPSNKVTEKGKDVELRCDPISGHTALYWYRQSLGQGLEFLIYFQGNSAPDKSGLPSDRFSAERTGGSVSTLTIQRTQQEDSAVYLCASSFGGGDGTDTQYFGPGTRLTVL.

The V call is TRBV30, the J call TRBJ1-2; tentative D call: TRBD1 (6 bases). Trimming left V 1 base short and J 0 bases short, with 12 bases between. CDR3 size: 15 residues. Per the germline V gene, CDR1 is GTSNPN and CDR2 is SVGIG (reference sequence). The CDR3 loop reads CAWSALTGSNYGYTF. CDR3 DNA: TGTGCCTGGAGTGCCCTCACAGGGTCTAACTATGGCTACACCTTC. The full variable domain, in which reference TRBV30 and TRBJ1-2 provide the parts outside the CDR3, is SQTIHQWPATLVQPVGSPLSLECTVEGTSNPNLYWYRQAAGRGLQLLFYSVGIGQISSEVPQNLSASRPQDRQFILSSKKLLLSDSGFYLCAWSALTGSNYGYTFGSGTRLTVV.

CDR3 sequence reads: CASSLRGGLRYEQYF. As DNA, the CDR3 is TGTGCCAGCAGCTTACGCGGCGGGCTAAGATACGAGCAGTACTTC. The genes are TRBV7-9 and TRBJ2-7, with D maybe TRBD2 (5 bases). The V end was cut by 2 bases, the J end by 4 bases, with 15 bases between. The CDR3 is made up of 15 amino acids. In germline, CDR1 is SEHNR, CDR2 FQNEAQ (reference sequence).

V and J are TRBV14 and TRBJ2-1; a weak D match, TRBD1 (5 bases). Germline CDR1 SGHDN, CDR2 FVKESK. V was trimmed by 7 bases and J by 5 bases, leaving 12 bases between them. The CDR3 length is 13 residues. The CDR3 nucleotides are TGTGCCAGCAATCAGGGCGGCCACAATGAGCAGTTCTTC. Translated, it gives CASNQGGHNEQFF. The complete variable domain, with remaining parts taken from reference TRBV14 and TRBJ2-1, reads EAGVTQFPSHSVIEKGQTVTLRCDPISGHDNLYWYRRVMGKEIKFLLHFVKESKQDESGMPNNRFLAERTGGTYSTLKVQPAELEDSGVYFCASNQGGHNEQFFGPGTRLTVL.

This chain connects TRBV11-2 to TRBJ2-7; D perhaps matches TRBD2 (6 bases). This CDR3 contains 15 residues. Germline loops: CDR1 SGHAT, CDR2 FQNNGV. The V gene lost 4 bases and the J gene lost 3 bases, with 16 bases spanning the gap. CDR3 amino acids: CASSSALALVYEQYF. The CDR3 DNA is TGTGCCAGCAGCTCCGCACTAGCACTCGTCTACGAGCAGTACTTC.

Only one count was recorded for this clone. The chain is built from TRBV30 and TRBJ1-2; tentative D call: TRBD1 (5 bases). The CDR3 spans 13 residues. CDR1 GTSNPN and CDR2 SVGIG come from the germline V gene (reference sequence). The V end was cut by 3 bases, the J end by 4 bases, with 12 bases between. CDR3 coding DNA: TGTGCCTGGAGCCCGGGGGGTTTCTATGGCTACACCTTC. Protein: CAWSPGGFYGYTF.

The chain combines TRBV30 with TRBJ2-3; the D is unclear. The V gene's germline CDR1 is GTSNPN and CDR2 SVGIG (reference sequence). With 3 bases removed from V and 0 bases from J, the gap between germline ends came to 10 bases. The length of the CDR3 is 14 residues. The CDR3 loop reads CAWSPGDSTDTQYF. In nucleotides, the CDR3 is TGTGCCTGGAGCCCCGGAGATAGCACAGATACGCAGTATTTT.